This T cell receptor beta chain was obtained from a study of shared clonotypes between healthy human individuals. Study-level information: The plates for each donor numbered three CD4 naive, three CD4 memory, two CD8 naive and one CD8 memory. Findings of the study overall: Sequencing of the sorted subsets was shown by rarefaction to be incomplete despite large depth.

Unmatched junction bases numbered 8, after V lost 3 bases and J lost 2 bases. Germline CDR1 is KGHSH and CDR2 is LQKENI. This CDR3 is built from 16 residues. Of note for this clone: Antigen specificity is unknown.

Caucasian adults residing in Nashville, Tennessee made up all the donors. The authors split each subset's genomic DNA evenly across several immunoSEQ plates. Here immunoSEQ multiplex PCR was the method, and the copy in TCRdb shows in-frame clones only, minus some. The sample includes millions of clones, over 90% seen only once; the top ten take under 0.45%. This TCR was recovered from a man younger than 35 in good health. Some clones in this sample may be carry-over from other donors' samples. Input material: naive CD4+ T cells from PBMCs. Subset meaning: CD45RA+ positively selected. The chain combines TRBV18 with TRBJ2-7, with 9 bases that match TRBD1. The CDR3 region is CASSPGTGRRAYEQYF. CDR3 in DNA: TGTGCCAGCTCACCTGGGACAGGGCGAAGAGCCTACGAGCAGTACTTC.